The entry that follows covers one T cell receptor beta chain sequence. Then a second PCR, running roughly 7 to 11 cycles, was carried out with a sample-barcoded 5' primer and a J-beta primer mix. Via MiXCR, TCRdb re-called the 5' RACE reads, giving one row per CDR3 protein. The table has 1.5 million to 1.9 million distinct CDR3 sequences, approximately 39% seen once. The sample is drawn from a study of blood T cells in healthy people across ages. The CDR3 runs to 14 residues. Germline V lookup: CDR1 MNHEY, CDR2 SVGEGT. Trimming left V 2 bases short and J 2 bases short, with 8 bases between. The sequencing sample was made of blood. The receptor comes from a woman aged 18-29 years in good health. The V and J genes are TRBV6-2 or TRBV6-3 and TRBJ2-3, with D unclear. CDR3 nucleotides: TGTGCCAGCAGTTACGTTGCGGACACAGATACGCAGTATTTT. It specifies CASSYVADTDTQYF.